This TCR beta chain was captured in a study of cytomegalovirus exposure and HLA in healthy donors. In germline, CDR1 is LNHDA, CDR2 SQIVND (reference sequence). This CDR3 has 15 amino acids. J was trimmed by 8 bases and V by 5 bases; bases with no gene match: 14. For this clone: The antigen is not known.

Assay used: immunoSEQ multiplex PCR; TCRdb lists only in-frame clones, some missing. The sample shows 50,000 to 65,000 clones, around 95% of them seen only once. The study's findings and limits: Listed as cytomegalovirus-associated were around 160 TCR beta chains. High sensitivity and specificity were reportedly achieved when the classifier diagnosed cytomegalovirus status.

The TCR sequence derives from a young woman in good health and CMV-seropositive. The sample taken for sequencing was PBMCs. The rearrangement joins TRBV19 to TRBJ1-2; TRBD1 matches 7 bases. CDR3 in amino acids: CASSSDRVGLQGYTF. CDR3 sequence (DNA): TGTGCCAGTAGTTCTGACAGGGTTGGATTACAGGGCTACACCTTC.